One sample yielded the 27 T cell receptor beta chains listed below, sequenced in a study of cytomegalovirus exposure and HLA in healthy donors. It was with 60 Vbeta and 13 Jbeta primers that the PCR ran. Profiled with immunoSEQ multiplex PCR; TCRdb holds only in-frame clones, not every one. The data show some 110,000 clones, over 60% seen once. Sequences were obtained from PBMCs. Every receptor here comes from a woman aged 40 to 50 in good health and CMV-seropositive.

The V gene is TRBV28, the J gene TRBJ1-5; tentative D call: TRBD1 (6 bases). With 6 bases removed from V and 6 bases from J, the gap between germline ends came to 15 bases. Germline V gene data show CDR1 as MDHEN and CDR2 as SYDVKM. The length of the CDR3 is 14 residues. The CDR3 protein is CASRRTDNGQPQHF. For the CDR3, the DNA is TGTGCCAGCAGGAGGACAGATAATGGTCAGCCCCAGCATTTT.

The chain employs TRBV23-1 and TRBJ1-3; 9 bases fit TRBD1. TRBV23-1 is placed among ORFs of uncertain function. Trimming took 6 bases from V and 5 from J; bases not matched to a gene: 8. This CDR3 has 15 amino acids. The CDR3 spells CASRRWTGARNTIYF. The CDR3 DNA reads TGCGCCAGCAGACGCTGGACAGGGGCTCGAAACACCATATATTTT.

The J gene is TRBJ2-1, the V gene TRBV4-1; 10 bases agree with TRBD2. The CDR3 runs 13 residues. Germline V gene lookup returns CDR1 MGHRA and CDR2 YSYEKL. V shed 6 bases and J 9 bases; nucleotides not matched to a gene: 5. This chain's CDR3 is CASRPSGSGEQFF. DNA for the CDR3: TGCGCCAGCAGGCCTAGCGGGAGCGGTGAGCAGTTCTTC.

Of note for this clone: Mismatch with germline at one junction end may stem from a read error. The chain couples TRBV5-4 to TRBJ1-3, with D possibly TRBD1 on 5 matching bases. The CDR3 runs to 14 residues. In germline, CDR1 is SGHNT, CDR2 YYREEE (reference sequence). The DNA for the CDR3 is TGTGCCAGCGGCTTCGGGGGTTCTGGAAACACCATATATTTT. Translating it yields CASGFGGSGNTIYF.

This clone appeared a few times. The chain employs TRBV29-1 and TRBJ2-7; 11 nucleotides match TRBD2. Germline V gene sequence: CDR1 SQVTM, CDR2 ANQGSEA. CDR3 length equals 12 residues. V trimming: 2 bases; J trimming: 6 bases; junction bases outside the gene matches: 0. CDR3 sequence reads: CSVELAGGEQYF. The CDR3 DNA reads TGCAGCGTTGAACTAGCGGGAGGCGAGCAGTACTTC.

This rearrangement joins TRBV27 to TRBJ2-5, with D perhaps TRBD1 (5 bases). The CDR3 is made up of 15 amino acids. Trimming cost V 5 bases and J 5 bases, with 18 bases left between them. Germline V gene lookup returns CDR1 MNHEY and CDR2 SMNVEV (reference sequence). The CDR3 loop reads CASSVNRGASETQYF. CDR3 nucleotides: TGTGCCAGCAGTGTAAATAGGGGCGCTTCGGAGACCCAGTACTTC.

About this clone: Other DNA sequences in the sample encode the same CDR3. V is TRBV7-8 and J is TRBJ1-5; D might be TRBD1 (5 bases). CDR1 and CDR2 from the germline V gene are SGHVS and FQNEAQ. This CDR3 spans 14 amino acids. The V end was cut by 2 bases, the J end by 5 bases, with 10 bases between. The CDR3 coding sequence is TGTGCCAGCAGCTTAAAGGGGTTTCATCAGCCCCAGCATTTT. It encodes CASSLKGFHQPQHF. The entire variable domain, with the rest obtained from reference TRBV7-8 and TRBJ1-5, is as follows: GAGVSQSPRYKVAKRGQDVALRCDPISGHVSLFWYQQALGQGPEFLTYFQNEAQLDKSGLPSDRFFAERPEGSVSTLKIQRTQQEDSAVYLCASSLKGFHQPQHFGDGTRLSIL.

CDR3 sequence reads: CASSQDTSSNEQYF. DNA for the CDR3: TGCGCCAGCAGCCAAGATACTAGTTCGAACGAGCAGTACTTC. The chain employs TRBV4-1 and TRBJ2-7, with D perhaps TRBD2 (5 bases). Trimming removed 0 bases from V and 5 bases from J, with 11 bases in between. Germline CDR1 reads MGHRA; CDR2 reads YSYEKL. The CDR3 has 14 amino acids.

DNA of the CDR3: TGTGCCAGCAGCGTAGCTGGCAGTCCCTACGAGCAGTACTTC. Protein product: CASSVAGSPYEQYF. The genes are TRBV9 and TRBJ2-7; D gene unclear. Trimming removed 0 bases at V and 2 bases at J, with 9 bases between. This CDR3 is built from 14 residues. Germline CDR1 and CDR2: SGDLS and YYNGEE.

The V call is TRBV4-2, the J call TRBJ2-1; TRBD2 aligns across 14 bases. Germline values: CDR1 LGHNA, CDR2 YNFKEQ. The ends lost 1 base at V and 3 bases at J; junction bases unmatched: 20. This CDR3 is built from 23 residues. CDR3 sequence (DNA): TGTGCCAGCAGCCAAGCCCTAGCCACCCCGGGACTAGCGGGAGCGATAGTCTACAATGAGCAGTTCTTC. It codes for CASSQALATPGLAGAIVYNEQFF.

This chain connects TRBV5-1 to TRBJ1-3; TRBD1 might be the D (6 bases). V lost 3 bases, J lost 5 bases, and 12 bases lay in between. The CDR3 runs 14 residues. Germline V gene sequence: CDR1 SGHRS, CDR2 YFSETQ. Here the CDR3 DNA reads TGCGCCAGCAGCTCGGGACACGGGCGAAACACCATATATTTT. This sequence encodes CASSSGHGRNTIYF.

The genes are TRBV30 and TRBJ1-3, with D unclear. The CDR3 covers 13 residues. V dropped 2 bases and J dropped 2 bases, with 7 bases sitting between them. CDR1 is GTSNPN and CDR2 is SVGIG in the germline V gene (reference sequence). The CDR3 bases are TGTGCCTGGAGTCTGGGCCCTGGAAACACCATATATTTT. Protein product: CAWSLGPGNTIYF.

The rearrangement uses TRBV29-1 and TRBJ2-1; 8 bases are a match to TRBD2. The germline V gene encodes CDR1 SQVTM and CDR2 ANQGSEA. CDR3 size: 15 residues. J lost 0 bases, V lost 4 bases, and 5 bases had no gene match. The CDR3 spells CSVASGPSSYNEQFF. In DNA form, the CDR3 reads TGCAGCGTTGCTAGCGGGCCCTCCTCCTACAATGAGCAGTTCTTC.

The chain has TRBV7-3 and TRBJ2-3; D perhaps matches TRBD2 (6 bases). The germline gives CDR1 SGHTA, CDR2 FQGTGA. The CDR3 contains 18 residues. Between the trimmed V and J ends, which lost 5 bases and 7 bases, there was a span of 28 bases. The CDR3 DNA is TGTGCCAGCAGCACTACAACCGCCGTCCGGGACTTTGAAAATACGCAGTATTTT. Translation: CASSTTTAVRDFENTQYF.

The chain is built from TRBV5-1 and TRBJ2-5; D may be TRBD2 (5 bases). The V gene lost 1 base and the J gene lost 4 bases, with 11 bases spanning the gap. Looked up from germline, CDR1 is SGHRS and CDR2 is YFSETQ. This CDR3 region has 14 residues. CDR3: CASSLRAGVETQYF. The CDR3, as DNA: TGCGCCAGCAGCTTGCGGGCCGGGGTAGAGACCCAGTACTTC. The variable domain in full, completed from reference TRBV5-1 and TRBJ2-5, reads KAGVTQTPRYLIKTRGQQVTLSCSPISGHRSVSWYQQTPGQGLQFLFEYFSETQRNKGNFPGRFSGRQFSNSRSEMNVSTLELGDSALYLCASSLRAGVETQYFGPGTRLLVL.

The V call is TRBV2, the J call TRBJ2-1, with unresolved D. Trimming took off 6 bases at V and 15 bases at J, with 18 bases between the two ends. Germline V gene sequence: CDR1 SNHLY, CDR2 FYNNEI. The CDR3 extends over 12 amino acids. The CDR3: CASRISTPRGFF. DNA for the CDR3: TGTGCCAGCAGGATCTCGACCCCCCGCGGGTTCTTC. Using reference TRBV2 and TRBJ2-1 for the parts outside the CDR3, the full variable domain is EPEVTQTPSHQVTQMGQEVILRCVPISNHLYFYWYRQILGQKVEFLVSFYNNEISEKSEIFDDQFSVERPDGSNFTLKIRSTKLEDSAMYFCASRISTPRGFFGPGTRLTVL.

CDR3 protein: CASSPRLHEQFF. The CDR3 DNA reads as TGTGCCAGCAGCCCAAGACTACATGAGCAGTTCTTC. The rearrangement links TRBV7-2 to TRBJ2-1, with D perhaps matching TRBD2 (5 bases). Between the trimmed V and J ends, which lost 5 bases and 8 bases, there was a span of 10 bases. This CDR3 contains 12 residues. Germline CDR1 and CDR2: SGHTA and FQGNSA.

The chain is built from TRBV5-4 and TRBJ1-1; 10 bases line up with TRBD1. V lost 2 bases and J lost 4; bases outside the gene matches: 5. Looked up from germline, CDR1 is SGHNT and CDR2 is YYREEE (reference sequence). This CDR3 comprises 15 residues. CDR3 residues: CASSFGDRGGTEAFF. CDR3 in DNA: TGTGCCAGCAGCTTCGGGGACAGGGGAGGCACTGAAGCTTTCTTT.

This chain joins TRBV30 and TRBJ2-7; the match to TRBD1 covers 9 bases. Germline CDR1 GTSNPN, CDR2 SVGIG (reference sequence). The CDR3 is 16 amino acids. V lost 3 bases to trimming and J lost 0 bases; unmatched junction nucleotides: 9. The CDR3 nucleotides read TGTGCCTGGAGAATTCCGGGACAGGGTATCTCCTACGAGCAGTACTTC. Protein: CAWRIPGQGISYEQYF.

The genes are TRBV6-1 and TRBJ2-1; D unresolved. The CDR3 totals 15 residues. Between the trimmed V and J ends, which lost 2 bases and 4 bases, there was a span of 12 bases. Germline values: CDR1 MNHNS, CDR2 SASEGT. The CDR3 region is CASSESKTPYNEQFF. The DNA for the CDR3 is TGTGCCAGCAGTGAAAGTAAGACTCCTTACAATGAGCAGTTCTTC.

The gene calls are TRBV2 and TRBJ2-4; D is possibly TRBD2 (6 bases). This CDR3 contains 14 residues. Germline lookup yields CDR1 SNHLY and CDR2 FYNNEI. V was trimmed by 3 bases and J by 4 bases, leaving 10 bases between them. The CDR3 DNA reads TGTGCCAGCAGTGAGTCGGGAGCTAAAAACATTCAGTACTTC. Protein: CASSESGAKNIQYF.

This clone was detected a few times. The V call is TRBV5-4, the J call TRBJ2-2; the match to TRBD2 covers 11 bases. In germline, CDR1 is SGHNT, CDR2 YYREEE (reference sequence). The CDR3 is 18 amino acids. Losses at the gene ends were 3 bases for V and 7 bases for J; bases not matched to a gene: 14. This CDR3 reads CASSSSGTSGRGIGELFF. In DNA form, the CDR3 reads TGTGCCAGCAGCTCCTCCGGGACTAGCGGCAGAGGTATCGGGGAGCTGTTTTTT.

J is TRBJ2-1 and V is TRBV27; the match to TRBD2 covers 7 bases. With 7 bases clipped from V and 3 bases from J, the junction kept 6 bases outside the gene matches. Per germline, CDR1 MNHEY and CDR2 SMNVEV (reference sequence). The CDR3 length is 14 residues. The CDR3 here is CASNQAGIYNEQFF. CDR3 nucleotides: TGTGCCAGCAATCAAGCGGGAATCTACAATGAGCAGTTCTTC.

This sequence joins TRBV30 and TRBJ2-4, with 14 bases that match TRBD2. The length of the CDR3 is 18 residues. Germline CDR1 reads GTSNPN; CDR2 reads SVGIG (reference sequence). J was trimmed by 3 bases and V by 1 base; bases with no gene match: 8. CDR3 residues: CAWSGLAGGFRGKNIQYF. The CDR3 coding sequence is TGTGCCTGGAGTGGACTAGCGGGAGGGTTCAGGGGCAAAAACATTCAGTACTTC.

V gene TRBV4-1 combines with J gene TRBJ1-2; TRBD1 is a possible D gene (6 bases). The V end was cut by 3 bases, the J end by 7 bases, with 12 bases between. The CDR3 is 13 amino acids. Germline V gene lookup returns CDR1 MGHRA and CDR2 YSYEKL. DNA for the CDR3: TGCGCCAGCAGCCAGGCAGGGGAGAGTGGCTACACCTTC. It encodes CASSQAGESGYTF.

The chain recombines TRBV11-2 with TRBJ2-7, with 7 nucleotides matching TRBD1. In germline, CDR1 is SGHAT, CDR2 FQNNGV. V was pared by 6 bases and J by 3 bases, with 5 bases of the junction left unmatched. The CDR3 contains 13 residues. The CDR3 coding sequence is TGTGCCAGCAGGAGGACAGGCGTCTACGAGCAGTACTTC. This translates into CASRRTGVYEQYF.

The chain uses TRBV6-5 and TRBJ1-5, with D maybe TRBD1 (6 bases). V was shortened by 6 bases and J by 6 bases, with 12 bases between the two germline ends. CDR1 is MNHEY, CDR2 SVGAGI, per germline. The CDR3 has 13 amino acids. Here the CDR3 reads CASRADRSQPQHF. The CDR3 bases are TGTGCCAGCAGAGCGGACAGATCTCAGCCCCAGCATTTT.